This T cell receptor (beta chain) is drawn from a study of early T cells in non-severe SARS-CoV-2 infection. Germline V gives CDR1 SNHLY, CDR2 FYNNEI. The CDR3 runs 14 residues. V gave up 7 bases and J gave up 0 bases, with 13 bases separating them. One entry per CDR3 protein, called by TCRdb with MiXCR from the 5' RACE reads. This table has around 70,000 distinct CDR3 sequences, 10% to 15% appearing once. The TCR was taken from an adult who was a healthcare worker with PCR-confirmed SARS-CoV-2 infection or an uninfected control (not recorded which). The sequencing input was whole blood. The chain combines TRBV2 with TRBJ2-7; D not resolved. The CDR3 nucleotides read TGTGCCAGCAAGGTTTGGGATAGCTCCTACGAGCAGTACTTC. It encodes CASKVWDSSYEQYF.